This T cell receptor (beta chain) stems from a study of T cells in Graves' hyperthyroidism and ophthalmopathy. The investigators amplified TCR beta CDR3 regions from RNA transcripts. Using the HTBI primer set, a first-round RT-PCR was run on the TCR CDR3. TCRdb analysed the multiplex PCR reads with MiXCR anew, one entry per CDR3 protein. Of around 280,000 distinct CDR3 sequences listed, roughly 13% were seen once; the top ten hold around 7.9%. In its sample, this clonotype was seen a few times. The germline gives CDR1 SEHNR, CDR2 FQNEAQ (reference sequence). CDR3 length: 13 amino acids. With V trimmed by 5 bases and J by 9 bases, 6 bases remained unmatched.

The chain is built from TRBV7-9 and TRBJ2-4; 8 bases map to TRBD2. Sequenced material: blood. This receptor was taken from a woman aged 25 to 39 with Graves' hyperthyroidism that later progressed to Graves' ophthalmopathy. The CDR3 sequence: CASSQTSAGIQYF. DNA for the CDR3: TGTGCCAGCAGCCAGACTAGCGCGGGCATTCAGTACTTC.